These 26 T cell receptor beta chains originate from one sample sequenced in a study of T cell responses to AZD1222 COVID-19 vaccine. Only in-frame clones appear in the TCRdb table, and some are missing; sequencing was by immunoSEQ multiplex PCR. This sample has approximately 140,000 clones, with around 92% found just once. The input for sequencing was peripheral blood, taken on day 0 of AZD1222 vaccination. These receptors originate from an adult in good health.

The chain uses TRBV27 and TRBJ1-1; TRBD1 matches at 11 bases. The germline V gene encodes CDR1 MNHEY and CDR2 SMNVEV (reference sequence). CDR3 length: 20 amino acids. The J segment lost 1 base and the V segment lost 4 bases, leaving 17 bases of the junction unmatched. The DNA of the CDR3 is TGTGCCAGCAGTTCCTCTACCCGCTGGACAGGGGGCGGGAGGAACACTGAAGCTTTCTTT. Translation gives CASSSSTRWTGGGRNTEAFF.

CDR3 nucleotides: TGTGCCAGCAGCCTCGGGACGCTTTATGGCTACACCTTC. Its translation is CASSLGTLYGYTF. The chain carries TRBV3-1 (or the pseudogene TRBV3-2) and TRBJ1-2; a weak D match, TRBD1 (5 bases). Germline V gene data show CDR1 as LGHDT and CDR2 as YNNKEL (reference sequence). CDR3 size: 13 residues. V lost 4 bases and J 5 bases, leaving 11 bases between the germline ends.

V usage is TRBV6-5 and J usage is TRBJ2-7, with TRBD2 matching 9 bases. The CDR3 consists of 15 residues. V trimming: 7 bases; J trimming: 3 bases; junction bases outside the gene matches: 10. CDR1 is MNHEY, CDR2 SVGAGI, per germline. In DNA, the CDR3 is TGTGCCAGCACTAAGTCTAGCGGGGCTCTCTACGAGCAGTACTTC. This codes for CASTKSSGALYEQYF.

The genes are TRBV9 and TRBJ1-1; 8 bases line up with TRBD1. The CDR3 extends over 14 amino acids. V gave up 4 bases and J gave up 3 bases; unmatched junction bases: 5. From germline, CDR1 is SGDLS and CDR2 YYNGEE. The CDR3 is CASSRTGMDTEAFF. CDR3 DNA: TGTGCCAGCAGCAGGACAGGGATGGACACTGAAGCTTTCTTT.

CDR3 bases: TGCGCCAGCAGCTCCGGGGGCGGGAGGAGGAATGAGCAGTTCTTC. It is translated as CASSSGGGRRNEQFF. The chain has TRBV5-1 and TRBJ2-1, with TRBD2 matching 8 bases. Looked up from germline, CDR1 is SGHRS and CDR2 is YFSETQ. There are 15 residues in the CDR3. V gave up 3 bases and J gave up 7 bases; unmatched junction bases: 9.

V gene TRBV7-9 combines with J gene TRBJ2-1; 7 bases match TRBD1. This CDR3 has 17 residues. The V and J ends lost 1 base and 3 bases, in that order; junction bases with no gene match: 9. Looked up from germline, CDR1 is SEHNR and CDR2 is FQNEAQ (reference sequence). The CDR3: CASSLGGQASGYNEQFF. CDR3 coding DNA: TGTGCCAGCAGCTTAGGTGGACAGGCAAGTGGCTACAATGAGCAGTTCTTC.

The chain carries TRBV10-1 and TRBJ1-6; D may be TRBD1 (6 bases). Germline CDR1 WNHNN, CDR2 SYGVQD (reference sequence). V dropped 3 bases and J dropped 0 bases, with 12 bases sitting between them. The CDR3 is 17 residues long. The CDR3 sequence is CASSEGQSTSYNSPLHF. For the CDR3, the DNA is TGCGCCAGCAGTGAAGGACAGTCAACCTCCTATAATTCACCCCTCCACTTT.

This chain connects TRBV28 to TRBJ1-3; D is undetermined. Germline CDR1 reads MDHEN; CDR2 reads SYDVKM. This CDR3 contains 14 residues. Trimming cost V 10 bases and J 1 base, with 14 bases left between them. In DNA, the CDR3 is TGTGCCACCTGGCTCTCGGGATCTGGAAACACCATATATTTT. Amino acid sequence: CATWLSGSGNTIYF.

V is TRBV30 and J is TRBJ1-2; D gene unclear. Per germline, CDR1 GTSNPN and CDR2 SVGIG (reference sequence). V shed 3 bases and J shed 7 bases, with 15 bases lying between them. CDR3 size: 13 residues. The CDR3 protein is CAWRPISSVGYTF. Here the CDR3 DNA reads TGTGCCTGGAGGCCCATATCGAGCGTTGGCTACACCTTC.

CDR3 nucleotides: TGTGCCAGCAGCTTGCCCAGGGTAGGCTACACCTTC. This translates into CASSLPRVGYTF. V usage is TRBV7-2 and J usage is TRBJ1-2; possibly TRBD1 for D (5 bases). Deletions cut 3 bases from V and 8 bases from J, with 10 bases between. Germline CDR1 and CDR2: SGHTA and FQGNSA. The CDR3 length is 12 residues.

This clone is labeled as medium-sized. This same CDR3 is encoded by further DNA sequences in the sample. The rearrangement joins TRBV4-3 to TRBJ2-1, with TRBD1 matching 8 bases. V lost 3 bases to trimming and J lost 4 bases; unmatched junction nucleotides: 8. Germline CDR1 is LGHNA and CDR2 is YSLEER. The CDR3 spans 16 residues. CDR3 sequence (DNA): TGCGCCAGCAGCCAGGACAGGGTATCGCGATACAATGAGCAGTTCTTC. It is translated as CASSQDRVSRYNEQFF.

V gene TRBV7-9 combines with J gene TRBJ2-3; 12 bases align to TRBD2. Per the germline V gene, CDR1 is SEHNR and CDR2 is FQNEAQ (reference sequence). The ends lost 7 bases at V and 2 bases at J; junction bases unmatched: 10. This CDR3 comprises 17 residues. The CDR3 reads CASTLGASGGATDTQYF. As DNA, the CDR3 is TGTGCCAGCACCCTAGGGGCTAGCGGGGGGGCCACAGATACGCAGTATTTT.

The chain recombines TRBV27 with TRBJ1-1; D is unresolved. There are 13 residues in the CDR3. The ends were cut back, 5 bases at V and 0 bases at J, with 7 bases in the middle. CDR1 and CDR2 from the germline V gene are MNHEY and SMNVEV (reference sequence). Written as DNA, the CDR3 is TGTGCCAGCAGTGCACAGTTGAACACTGAAGCTTTCTTT. Protein: CASSAQLNTEAFF.

The chain has TRBV7-8 and TRBJ2-7, with TRBD2 matching over 13 bases. CDR3 length equals 16 residues. J was trimmed by 5 bases and V by 5 bases; bases with no gene match: 9. CDR1 is SGHVS and CDR2 is FQNEAQ in the germline V gene. CDR3 residues: CASSPGGTSGVHEQYF. The CDR3 nucleotides read TGTGCCAGCAGCCCGGGGGGGACTAGCGGGGTTCACGAGCAGTACTTC.

This rearrangement joins TRBV7-3 to TRBJ2-3; D ambiguous. CDR1 is SGHTA, CDR2 FQGTGA, per germline. CDR3 length: 18 residues. V lost 3 bases, J lost 0 bases, and 19 bases lay in between. DNA of the CDR3: TGTGCCAGCAGCTTTCAAGGAACGGACGGTTCTAGCACAGATACGCAGTATTTT. Protein: CASSFQGTDGSSTDTQYF.

The genes are TRBV27 and TRBJ2-7, with TRBD1 identical over 8 bases. V shed 5 bases, J shed 1 base, and the junction held 13 bases outside the gene matches. Germline V gene sequence: CDR1 MNHEY, CDR2 SMNVEV (reference sequence). The CDR3 extends over 17 amino acids. The CDR3 coding sequence is TGTGCCAGCAGTCCACGCCTCCCTCGGACAGGGTCCTACGAGCAGTACTTC. Amino acid sequence: CASSPRLPRTGSYEQYF.

The chain employs TRBV7-3 and TRBJ2-3; 12 bases map to TRBD2. This CDR3 contains 16 residues. The V gene's germline CDR1 is SGHTA and CDR2 FQGTGA. V was clipped by 2 bases and J by 7 bases; unmatched bases: 7. The DNA for the CDR3 is TGTGCCAGCAGCTTATCTCTGACTAGCGGGGGTTATACGCAGTATTTT. It translates to CASSLSLTSGGYTQYF.

The chain is built from TRBV6-2 or TRBV6-3 and TRBJ1-1, with TRBD1 identical over 8 bases. Germline V gives CDR1 MNHEY, CDR2 SVGEGT. This CDR3 has 16 amino acids. The J segment lost 1 base and the V segment lost 4 bases, leaving 8 bases of the junction unmatched. The CDR3 spells CASSSPRTGTNTEAFF. The CDR3 coding sequence is TGTGCCAGCAGTTCCCCGAGGACAGGGACGAACACTGAAGCTTTCTTT.

The chain combines TRBV2 with TRBJ2-3; no definite D call. Germline lookup yields CDR1 SNHLY and CDR2 FYNNEI. The germline V and J ends were trimmed by 4 bases and 5 bases, with 7 bases remaining between them. This CDR3 has 12 amino acids. CDR3 in amino acids: CASSGAGDTQYF. The CDR3 nucleotides are TGTGCCAGCAGTGGTGCAGGAGATACGCAGTATTTT.

The V gene is TRBV7-9, the J gene TRBJ1-3; 7 bases agree with TRBD1. The CDR3 runs to 17 residues. The V gene end was trimmed by 10 bases and the J gene end by 0 bases; junction bases not matched to a gene: 15. Per germline, CDR1 SEHNR and CDR2 FQNEAQ (reference sequence). The CDR3 is CATSRDSLSRSGNTIYF. In DNA, the CDR3 is TGTGCCACAAGTCGGGACAGCCTGTCTCGCTCTGGAAACACCATATATTTT.

V and J are TRBV5-1 and TRBJ2-3, with D maybe TRBD2 (5 bases). The CDR3 totals 17 residues. Germline CDR1 SGHRS, CDR2 YFSETQ. Between the trimmed V and J ends, which lost 0 bases and 4 bases, there was a span of 18 bases. This CDR3 is CASSLGASNYAADTQYF. CDR3 sequence (DNA): TGCGCCAGCAGCTTGGGAGCTAGCAACTACGCGGCAGATACGCAGTATTTT.

This clone was picked up a small number of times. This chain links TRBV15 with TRBJ2-7, with 7 bases aligning to TRBD1. The CDR3 has 15 residues. J gave up 1 base and V 5 bases, and 8 bases lay outside the gene matches. The germline CDR1 and CDR2 sequences are LNHNV and YYDKDF (reference sequence). The CDR3 here is CATSRGPGGSYEQYF. In DNA form, the CDR3 reads TGTGCCACCAGCCGTGGACCAGGGGGTTCCTACGAGCAGTACTTC.

This CDR3 is CASSPDSSNQPQHF. The CDR3 DNA is TGTGCCAGCAGCCCCGACAGCTCAAATCAGCCCCAGCATTTT. The rearrangement links TRBV9 to TRBJ1-5; TRBD1 is a possible D gene (5 bases). Per the germline V gene, CDR1 is SGDLS and CDR2 is YYNGEE. V lost 4 bases to trimming and J lost 4 bases, with 12 bases between them. This CDR3 comprises 14 residues.

The V gene is TRBV30, the J gene TRBJ1-1, with D possibly TRBD1 on 5 matching bases. Per germline, CDR1 GTSNPN and CDR2 SVGIG (reference sequence). V lost 3 bases to trimming and J lost 3 bases, with 14 bases between them. This CDR3 is built from 14 residues. The DNA for the CDR3 is TGTGCCTGGAGCCAAGGAAGGGGAGACACTGAAGCTTTCTTT. Protein sequence: CAWSQGRGDTEAFF.

This chain links TRBV9 with TRBJ2-2; D assignment may be TRBD1 or TRBD2 (6 bases each). The CDR3 contains 18 residues. Germline V gene data show CDR1 as SGDLS and CDR2 as YYNGEE. V lost 2 bases to trimming and J lost 0 bases, with 17 bases between them. In DNA, the CDR3 is TGTGCCAGCAGCGTCAGGGGCCAATGGGGGGCGAACACCGGGGAGCTGTTTTTT. As protein: CASSVRGQWGANTGELFF.

This chain joins TRBV19 and TRBJ1-4; D not certain. Germline V gene lookup returns CDR1 LNHDA and CDR2 SQIVND (reference sequence). V lost 3 bases and J 7 bases, leaving 12 bases between the germline ends. The CDR3 has 14 residues. The CDR3 DNA reads TGTGCCAGTAGTATGAGGCCGGGTATTGAAAAACTGTTTTTT. Its translation: CASSMRPGIEKLFF.